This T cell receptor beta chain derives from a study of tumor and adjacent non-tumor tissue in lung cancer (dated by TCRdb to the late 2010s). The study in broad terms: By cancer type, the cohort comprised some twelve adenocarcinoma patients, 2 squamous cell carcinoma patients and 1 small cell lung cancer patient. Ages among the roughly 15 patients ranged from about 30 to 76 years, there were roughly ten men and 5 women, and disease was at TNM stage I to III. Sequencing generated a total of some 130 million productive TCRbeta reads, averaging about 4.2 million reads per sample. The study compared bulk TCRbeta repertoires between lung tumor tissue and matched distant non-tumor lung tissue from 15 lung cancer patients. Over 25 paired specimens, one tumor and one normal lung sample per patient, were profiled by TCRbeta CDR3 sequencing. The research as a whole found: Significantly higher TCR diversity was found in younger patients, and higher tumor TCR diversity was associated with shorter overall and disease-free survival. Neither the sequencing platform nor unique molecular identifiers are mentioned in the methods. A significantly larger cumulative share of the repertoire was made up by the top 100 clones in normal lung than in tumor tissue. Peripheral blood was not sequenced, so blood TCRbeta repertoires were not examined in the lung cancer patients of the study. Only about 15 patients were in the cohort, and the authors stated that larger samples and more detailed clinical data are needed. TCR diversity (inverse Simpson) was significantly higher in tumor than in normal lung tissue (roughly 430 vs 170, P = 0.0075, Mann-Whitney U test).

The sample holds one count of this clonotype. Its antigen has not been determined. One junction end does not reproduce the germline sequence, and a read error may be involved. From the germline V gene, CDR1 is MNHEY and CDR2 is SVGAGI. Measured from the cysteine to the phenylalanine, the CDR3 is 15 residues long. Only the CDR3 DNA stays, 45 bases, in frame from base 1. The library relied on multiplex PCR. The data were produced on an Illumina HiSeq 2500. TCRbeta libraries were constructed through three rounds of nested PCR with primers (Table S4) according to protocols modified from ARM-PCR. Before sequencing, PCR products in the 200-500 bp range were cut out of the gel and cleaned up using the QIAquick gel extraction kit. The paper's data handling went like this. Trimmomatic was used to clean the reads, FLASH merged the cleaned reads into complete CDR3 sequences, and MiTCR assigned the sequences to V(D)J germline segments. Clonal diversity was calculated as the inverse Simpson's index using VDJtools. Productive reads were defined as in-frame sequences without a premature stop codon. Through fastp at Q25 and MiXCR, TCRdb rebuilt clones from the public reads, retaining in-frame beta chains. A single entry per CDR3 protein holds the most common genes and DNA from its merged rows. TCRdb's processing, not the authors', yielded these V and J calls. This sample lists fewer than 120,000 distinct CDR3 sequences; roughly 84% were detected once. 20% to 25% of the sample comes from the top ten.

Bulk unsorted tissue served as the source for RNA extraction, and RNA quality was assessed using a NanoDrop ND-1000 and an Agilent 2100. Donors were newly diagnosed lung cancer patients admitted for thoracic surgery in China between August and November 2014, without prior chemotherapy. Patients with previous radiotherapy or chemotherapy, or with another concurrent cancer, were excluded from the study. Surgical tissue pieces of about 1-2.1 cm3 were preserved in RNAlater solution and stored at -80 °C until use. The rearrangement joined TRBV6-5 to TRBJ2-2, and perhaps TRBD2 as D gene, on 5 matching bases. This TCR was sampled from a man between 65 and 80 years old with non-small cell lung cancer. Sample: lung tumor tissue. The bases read TGTGCCAGAAGTTACCTCCGAAGGGCTGCCGGGGAGCTGTTCTTT. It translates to CARSYLRRAAGELFF.